This is a list of T cell receptor beta chains from one sample in a study of Ad26.COV2.S vaccination and SARS-CoV-2 variants. Using immunoSEQ multiplex PCR, the repertoire was profiled, and TCRdb retains in-frame clones only, with some absent. The sample yields about 430,000 clones, more than 80% seen once. The sample in question was peripheral blood, obtained in a trial of Ad26.COV2.S vaccine versus placebo. The receptors shown here come from a person aged 18 to 65 who received the Ad26.COV2.S COVID-19 vaccine or a placebo. CDR3s leave out the opening cysteine and the closing phenylalanine or tryptophan. Fields, in order: V gene, J gene, CDR3 protein.

>TRBV6-2/TRBV6-3|TRBJ2-7
ASSGGTGGFYEQY
>TRBV29-1|TRBJ2-7
SVGGSPYEQY
>TRBV7-9|TRBJ1-3
ASSPPPDREGHTIY
>TRBV16|TRBJ1-6
ASSQGVDNSPLH
>TRBV3-1/TRBV3-2|TRBJ2-4
ASSQDRGTVAKNIQY
>TRBV4-3|TRBJ2-3
ASSLGRTVDTQY
>TRBV28|TRBJ2-1
ASNTQGHNEQF
>TRBV7-2|TRBJ2-1
ASFGQGFDEQF
>TRBV4-3|TRBJ1-3
ASSQAWFSGNTIY
>TRBV6-2/TRBV6-3|TRBJ1-5
ASSYGQGNQPQH
>TRBV5-1|TRBJ2-1
ASSPRPNNEQF
>TRBV5-5|TRBJ2-1
ASSLLREVSYNEQF
>TRBV3-1/TRBV3-2|TRBJ2-5
ASSHDWGETQY
>TRBV2|TRBJ1-2
ASSEWQAPSDDYGYT
>TRBV6-5|TRBJ1-2
ASRPGRGIGYGYT
>TRBV20-1|TRBJ2-3
SASRGPRGTDTQY
>TRBV2|TRBJ2-7
ASTTAMSDRTE
>TRBV5-1|TRBJ2-3
ASSSGDTQY
>TRBV6-5|TRBJ1-2
ASSYLGGDENGYT
>TRBV5-1|TRBJ2-7
ASSLGGGRAFEQY
>TRBV30|TRBJ2-3
AWSGSSTDTQY
>TRBV6-5|TRBJ2-5
ASSRGETQY